This T cell receptor beta chain was captured by sequencing in a study of T cells in Graves' hyperthyroidism and ophthalmopathy. Overall study findings and caveats: Peripheral blood also featured most of the thyroid clonotypes expanded above 0.001. From stable hyperthyroidism, ophthalmopathy was separated by a 13 V-J model.

Notes on this clonotype: Its specificity is unknown.

The PBMCs were taken from approximately 9.7 ml of fresh peripheral blood. RNA transcripts provided the source from which TCR beta CDR3 regions were amplified. A first-round RT-PCR of the TCR CDR3 used the HTBI primer set. TCRdb fed the multiplex PCR reads into MiXCR, producing one record per CDR3 protein. The table lists over 500,000 distinct CDR3 sequences, roughly 17% of them singletons, with approximately 15% in the top ten. This sequence was found in a woman under 30 with Graves' ophthalmopathy. The sample taken for sequencing was blood.

CDR3 nucleotide sequence: TGTGCCAGCAGTGAAGGGGGACTAGCGGGAGAACAAGAGACCCAGTACTTC. It specifies CASSEGGLAGEQETQYF. V is TRBV7-9 and J is TRBJ2-5; 14 bases are shared with TRBD2. The CDR3 extends over 17 amino acids. The germline V gene has CDR1 SEHNR and CDR2 FQNEAQ (reference sequence). V lost 6 bases and J lost 2; bases outside the gene matches: 8. The variable domain in full, with the rest retrieved from reference TRBV7-9 and TRBJ2-5, is DTGVSQNPRHKITKRGQNVTFRCDPISEHNRLYWYRQTLGQGPEFLTYFQNEAQLEKSRLLSDRFSAERPKGSFSTLEIQRTEQGDSAMYLCASSEGGLAGEQETQYFGPGTRLLVL.